The rows below give T cell receptor beta chains drawn from one sample of a study of cytomegalovirus exposure and HLA in healthy donors. The assay was immunoSEQ multiplex PCR, and TCRdb's table has in-frame clones only and misses some. This specimen shows approximately 38,000 clones; the ten leading clones hold 7.5% to 9.5%. Specimen: PBMCs. The receptors originated from a man aged 35-49 years in good health and CMV-seropositive. Both conserved end residues are part of each CDR3. D genes are given only for firm matches.

J | V | D | DNA | CDR3
TRBJ2-7 | TRBV9 | NA | TGTGCCAGCAGCGTAGGTACGATGGAGGGCTACGAGCAGTACTTC | CASSVGTMEGYEQYF
TRBJ2-3 | TRBV14 | NA | TGTGCCAGCAGCCAAGTCGTCCCAGATACGCAGTATTTT | CASSQVVPDTQYF
TRBJ1-1 | TRBV29-1 | NA | TGCAGCGCCGGATTCCCGCGGGAGAACACTGAAGCTTTCTTT | CSAGFPRENTEAFF
TRBJ1-6 | TRBV2 | NA | TGTGCCAGCAGTGAATTAGGCGGGGATGATTCACCCCTCCACTTT | CASSELGGDDSPLHF
TRBJ2-1 | TRBV7-3 | NA | TGTGCCAGCAGCCCCCGAGAGGTGGGGCACAATGAGCAGTTCTTC | CASSPREVGHNEQFF
TRBJ2-6 | TRBV27 | NA | TGTGCCAGCAGTCCCCTTGGGCCTGGGGCCAACGTCCTGACTTTC | CASSPLGPGANVLTF
TRBJ2-5 | TRBV30 | NA | TGTGCCTGGAGTAAATATAACCAAGAGACCCAGTACTTC | CAWSKYNQETQYF
TRBJ2-2 | TRBV19 | NA | TGTGCCAGTAGTACCGATAGCGGAGACACCGGGGAGCTGTTTTTT | CASSTDSGDTGELFF
TRBJ1-2 | TRBV6-1 | NA | TGTGCCAGCAGTGACCTAGGGGTTACCGAGACGTATGGCTACACCTTC | CASSDLGVTETYGYTF
TRBJ1-4 | TRBV4-3 | TRBD1 | TGCGCCAGCACCAGACAGGGGGCTAATGAAAAACTGTTTTTT | CASTRQGANEKLFF
TRBJ1-2 | TRBV19 | TRBD1 | TGTGCCAGTAACGCACCGGGACAGGGGAATGGCTACACCTTC | CASNAPGQGNGYTF
TRBJ2-1 | TRBV19 | TRBD2 | TGTGCCAGTAGTATTTTTGCCGGGGGGACTAGCACAGAGCAGTTCTTC | CASSIFAGGTSTEQFF
TRBJ1-6 | TRBV6-9 | NA | TGTGCCAGCAGTTGCCCGGTTGATTCACCCCTCCACTTT | CASSCPVDSPLHF
TRBJ1-4 | TRBV10-3 | NA | TGTGCCATCAGCACAGGTGAAAAACTGTTTTTT | CAISTGEKLFF
TRBJ2-3 | TRBV7-9 | TRBD2 | TGTGCCAGCAGCTTCGAGCGGGGTGGGTCGGGCGATACGCAGTATTTT | CASSFERGGSGDTQYF
TRBJ1-5 | TRBV30 | NA | TGTGCCTGGAGTGGGGGGGGATCTGGTCAGCCCCAGCATTTT | CAWSGGGSGQPQHF
TRBJ2-7 | TRBV19 | TRBD1 | TGTGCCAGTAGGCCGACAGGGGTATCCGAGCAGTACTTC | CASRPTGVSEQYF
TRBJ2-7 | TRBV11-3 | TRBD2 | TGTGCCAGCAGCCCCGCCAGGGCTTGGTGGGGGGGTTACGAGCAGTACTTC | CASSPARAWWGGYEQYF
TRBJ2-4 | TRBV19 | NA | TGTGCCAGTAGTCCGCAACCAGGGGTGAACATTCAGTACTTC | CASSPQPGVNIQYF
TRBJ2-7 | TRBV10-1 | NA | TGCGCCAGCCTCTCTACCGGCGGGGGCAATTTTTACGAGCAGTACTTC | CASLSTGGGNFYEQYF
TRBJ2-7 | TRBV7-2 | NA | TGTGCCAGCAGCTTAGGAGGGGGCGAGCAGTACTTC | CASSLGGGEQYF
TRBJ2-4 | TRBV6-1 | NA | TGTGCCAGCAGAGATTTACAGGGTCTCAGGATTCAGTACTTC | CASRDLQGLRIQYF
TRBJ1-2 | TRBV19 | TRBD1 | TGTGCCAGTACCGTTACAGGGGGCGCGAAGGGCTACACCTTC | CASTVTGGAKGYTF
TRBJ2-1 | TRBV7-2 | TRBD2 | TGTGCCAGCAGCTTAGTGGGACTAGCGGGAGGTGAGCAGTTCTTC | CASSLVGLAGGEQFF
TRBJ2-5 | TRBV5-1 | TRBD2 | TGCGCCAGCAGGTTTACTAGCGGGAGTTCTGAGACCCAGTACTTC | CASRFTSGSSETQYF
TRBJ2-5 | TRBV5-1 | TRBD2 | TGCGCCAGCAGCCCTAGCGGCGAACAAGAGACCCAGTACTTC | CASSPSGEQETQYF
TRBJ2-7 | TRBV18 | NA | TGTGCCAGCTCACCTCCAACGGGGAATAAACAGGGCTACGAGCAGTACTTC | CASSPPTGNKQGYEQYF
TRBJ2-3 | TRBV5-6 | TRBD1 | TGTGCCAGCAGCTTGGTGGCAGGGGGCCTAGATACGCAGTATTTT | CASSLVAGGLDTQYF
TRBJ2-7 | TRBV7-2 | TRBD1 | TGTGCCAGCAGACCCGGGACAGGGGGACACGAGCAGTACTTC | CASRPGTGGHEQYF
TRBJ2-3 | TRBV2 | TRBD2 | TGTGCCAGCAGTCGCCGGACTAGCGGGCGAGCAGATACGCAGTATTTT | CASSRRTSGRADTQYF
TRBJ1-1 | TRBV7-9 | TRBD1 | TGTGCCAGCAGCCAACAGGGGGGCACTGAAGCTTTCTTT | CASSQQGGTEAFF
TRBJ1-4 | TRBV28 | NA | TGTGCCATATCCTCGGGGGGCATCCGGGAAAAACTGTTTTTT | CAISSGGIREKLFF
TRBJ2-2 | TRBV11-3 | NA | TGTGCCAGCAGCTTCCCAAGGGTAGCGACGGACACCGGGGAGCTGTTTTTT | CASSFPRVATDTGELFF
TRBJ2-5 | TRBV30 | NA | TGTGCCTGGAACGGTCCCGGGGAGACCCAGTACTTC | CAWNGPGETQYF
TRBJ1-6 | TRBV4-3 | TRBD1 | TGCGCCAGCAGCCTTGACAGGGGTAATTCACCCCTCCACTTT | CASSLDRGNSPLHF
TRBJ2-7 | TRBV21-1 | NA | TGTGCCAGCAGCAAAGTCCTCGCCTTGTGCAAACTCTACGAGCAGTACTTC | CASSKVLALCKLYEQYF
TRBJ1-2 | TRBV18 | NA | TGTGCCAGCTCACCACAAGCAGGGTCCGACTACTATGGCTACACCTTC | CASSPQAGSDYYGYTF
TRBJ1-4 | TRBV5-1 | TRBD1 | TGCGCCAGCAGCTACGGACAGGGTCATGATGAAAAACTGTTTTTT | CASSYGQGHDEKLFF
TRBJ2-2 | TRBV30 | NA | TGTGCCTGGAGCGGTACCACCGGGGAGCTGTTTTTT | CAWSGTTGELFF
TRBJ1-1 | TRBV6-5 | NA | TGTGCCAGCAGCTCCAGGTCAAACACTGAAGCTTTCTTT | CASSSRSNTEAFF
TRBJ1-5 | TRBV21-1 | NA | TGTGCCAGCAGCAAAAAGGAGGGGGCGAACAATCAGCCCCAGCATTTT | CASSKKEGANNQPQHF
TRBJ1-3 | TRBV7-2 | NA | TGTGCCAGCAGCCCGGGCGGGGGTAACTCTGGAAACACCATATATTTT | CASSPGGGNSGNTIYF
TRBJ2-5 | TRBV5-1 | TRBD2 | TGCGCCAGCACTCCCCACGGACTAGCGGAAGAGACCCAGTACTTC | CASTPHGLAEETQYF
TRBJ2-7 | TRBV7-8 | TRBD1 | TGTGCCAGCAGCTTGGGACAGGGCCCTTCCTACGAGCAGTACTTC | CASSLGQGPSYEQYF